This TCR beta chain derives from a study of CD8+ T cells in alopecia areata. At the level of the study: Patients in the treated group were given tofacitinib by mouth, 5 to 10 mg twice a day.

The authors extracted RNA and reverse transcribed it into cDNA as the sequencing template. Data came from immunoSEQ multiplex PCR; TCRdb stores just in-frame clones and leaves some out. The table includes about 130,000 clones, more than 40% detected once. J was trimmed by 4 bases and V by 6 bases; bases with no gene match: 10. The CDR3 runs to 15 residues. Looked up from germline, CDR1 is SEHNR and CDR2 is FQNEAQ (reference sequence). The study team obtained lesional scalp punch biopsies and peripheral blood from alopecia areata patients. Investigators sorted PBMCs to obtain both CD4+ and CD8+ T cells.

This clonotype was sampled from a human donor with alopecia areata. V usage is TRBV7-9 and J usage is TRBJ2-7; TRBD1 matches 9 bases. Sequences were derived from CD8+ T cells sorted from blood, sampled at week 0. The CDR3 DNA follows: TGTGCCAGCAGTTCGACCGGGACAGGGCCTTACGAGCAGTACTTC. This codes for CASSSTGTGPYEQYF.